The rows below give T cell receptor beta chains drawn from one sample of a study of cytomegalovirus exposure and HLA in healthy donors. The assay was immunoSEQ multiplex PCR, and TCRdb's table has in-frame clones only and misses some. This table holds approximately 150,000 clones, about 77% found once. Sequencing was carried out using PBMCs. Source of these receptors: a female donor in good health and CMV-seronegative. Each CDR3 is given with its conserved first and last residue. The D gene is left open where the match is weak. Only part of the rows carry a size: once, few, many, or a class if the clone is expanded.

D: TRBD2
V: TRBV19
J: TRBJ2-1
size: once
CDR3: CASSAPRGRARWEQFF
DNA: TGTGCCAGTAGTGCCCCTCGCGGGAGGGCCAGGTGGGAGCAGTTCTTC

D: -
V: TRBV5-1
J: TRBJ2-1
size: -
CDR3: CASKEALNSYNEQFF
DNA: TGCGCCAGCAAAGAAGCGCTGAATTCCTACAATGAGCAGTTCTTC

D: -
V: TRBV7-6
J: TRBJ1-2
size: -
CDR3: CASSLQAGPLNYGYTF
DNA: TGTGCCAGCAGCTTACAAGCAGGCCCCCTTAACTATGGCTACACCTTC

D: -
V: TRBV9
J: TRBJ2-7
size: -
CDR3: CASSVGGNEQYF
DNA: TGTGCCAGCAGCGTAGGAGGGAACGAGCAGTACTTC

D: TRBD1
V: TRBV28
J: TRBJ2-4
size: -
CDR3: CASSSPQGRADIQYF
DNA: TGTGCCAGCAGTTCCCCACAGGGGCGGGCGGACATTCAGTACTTC

D: -
V: TRBV6-4
J: TRBJ1-5
size: medium-sized
CDR3: CASSATENQPQHF
DNA: TGTGCCAGCAGTGCAACAGAAAATCAGCCCCAGCATTTT

D: TRBD1
V: TRBV29-1
J: TRBJ1-2
size: -
CDR3: CSVGQGPNYGYTF
DNA: TGCAGCGTTGGACAGGGACCTAACTATGGCTACACCTTC

D: TRBD1
V: TRBV28
J: TRBJ1-5
size: -
CDR3: CASSPGQGDQPQHF
DNA: TGTGCCAGCAGCCCCGGACAGGGTGATCAGCCCCAGCATTTT

D: TRBD1
V: TRBV19
J: TRBJ1-6
size: -
CDR3: CASSPGGPANRSPLHF
DNA: TGTGCCAGTAGTCCAGGGGGCCCGGCGAACCGCTCACCCCTCCACTTT

D: TRBD1
V: TRBV7-8
J: TRBJ2-7
size: -
CDR3: CASSRDRGYEQYF
DNA: TGTGCCAGCAGCAGGGACAGAGGCTACGAGCAGTACTTC

D: TRBD2
V: TRBV6-1
J: TRBJ2-4
size: -
CDR3: CASRISGRDIQYF
DNA: TGTGCCAGCAGGATTAGCGGGAGGGACATTCAGTACTTC

D: -
V: TRBV7-2
J: TRBJ2-3
size: -
CDR3: CASSLDLPDTQYF
DNA: TGTGCCAGCAGCTTAGATCTTCCAGATACGCAGTATTTT

D: TRBD2
V: TRBV12-5
J: TRBJ2-1
size: -
CDR3: CASGLKSGLPTSSYNEQFF
DNA: TGTGCTAGTGGTTTGAAGTCGGGACTACCAACGAGCTCCTACAATGAGCAGTTCTTC

D: TRBD1
V: TRBV27
J: TRBJ1-5
size: -
CDR3: CASGQGAINQPQHF
DNA: TGTGCCAGCGGACAGGGGGCGATAAATCAGCCCCAGCATTTT

D: -
V: TRBV27
J: TRBJ1-1
size: -
CDR3: CASSLLFGTDSHSNTEAFF
DNA: TGTGCCAGCAGTTTATTGTTCGGCACGGACTCGCACTCGAACACTGAAGCTTTCTTT

D: TRBD1
V: TRBV4-2
J: TRBJ2-7
size: -
CDR3: CASSQAETGGYEQYF
DNA: TGTGCCAGCAGCCAAGCGGAGACAGGGGGCTACGAGCAGTACTTC

D: TRBD2
V: TRBV2
J: TRBJ2-1
size: -
CDR3: CASSSGTRGSDEQFF
DNA: TGTGCCAGCAGTTCCGGGACTAGGGGGTCGGATGAGCAGTTCTTC

D: -
V: TRBV6-5
J: TRBJ2-7
size: -
CDR3: CASRGAMLREQYF
DNA: TGTGCCAGCAGGGGGGCGATGTTACGCGAGCAGTACTTC

D: -
V: TRBV6-1
J: TRBJ1-5
size: -
CDR3: CASSELSGIRNQPQHF
DNA: TGTGCCAGCAGTGAATTGTCAGGGATTCGCAATCAGCCCCAGCATTTT

D: TRBD1
V: TRBV7-6
J: TRBJ2-7
size: -
CDR3: CASSLNPGGAYEQYF
DNA: TGTGCCAGCAGCTTAAATCCAGGGGGCGCGTACGAGCAGTACTTC

D: TRBD1
V: TRBV11-2
J: TRBJ1-6
size: -
CDR3: CASSRSPGQGTPLHF
DNA: TGTGCCAGCAGCCGATCACCGGGACAGGGGACACCCCTCCACTTT

D: TRBD1
V: TRBV19
J: TRBJ1-1
size: -
CDR3: CASSIPGGTEAFF
DNA: TGTGCCAGTAGTATACCAGGGGGCACTGAAGCTTTCTTT

D: TRBD2
V: TRBV28
J: TRBJ2-2
size: -
CDR3: CASSLAGGSNTGELFF
DNA: TGTGCCAGCAGTTTAGCGGGGGGTTCGAACACCGGGGAGCTGTTTTTT

D: TRBD1
V: TRBV5-1
J: TRBJ2-2
size: -
CDR3: CASSLAPTGAGTGELFF
DNA: TGCGCCAGCAGCTTGGCCCCGACAGGGGCCGGCACCGGGGAGCTGTTTTTT

D: -
V: TRBV7-9
J: TRBJ1-5
size: -
CDR3: CASSLGGGGRPQHF
DNA: TGTGCCAGCAGCTTAGGCGGCGGGGGAAGGCCCCAGCATTTT

D: -
V: TRBV6-5
J: TRBJ2-7
size: once
CDR3: CASRGCQQYF
DNA: TGTGCCAGCCGGGGGTGCCAGCAGTACTTC

D: TRBD1
V: TRBV10-3
J: TRBJ2-7
size: -
CDR3: CAISGTGEVGEQYF
DNA: TGTGCCATCAGCGGGACAGGGGAGGTGGGCGAGCAGTACTTC

D: -
V: TRBV7-8
J: TRBJ1-5
size: -
CDR3: CASRVGSGNQPQHF
DNA: TGTGCCAGCAGGGTGGGGAGTGGGAATCAGCCCCAGCATTTT

D: TRBD2
V: TRBV9
J: TRBJ2-5
size: -
CDR3: CASSPRTSGGQETQYF
DNA: TGTGCCAGCAGCCCAAGGACTAGCGGGGGGCAAGAGACCCAGTACTTC

D: -
V: TRBV19
J: TRBJ1-5
size: -
CDR3: CASSTQGAGEPQHF
DNA: TGTGCCAGTAGTACGCAGGGCGCCGGAGAGCCCCAGCATTTT

D: -
V: TRBV5-5
J: TRBJ2-7
size: -
CDR3: CASSLTSYEQYF
DNA: TGTGCCAGCAGCTTGACCAGCTACGAGCAGTACTTC

D: TRBD2
V: TRBV28
J: TRBJ2-1
size: -
CDR3: CASSWSGRAGEQFF
DNA: TGTGCCAGCAGTTGGAGCGGGAGGGCCGGTGAGCAGTTCTTC

D: -
V: TRBV11-2
J: TRBJ2-6
size: -
CDR3: CASSLYGTIPSSGANVLTF
DNA: TGTGCCAGCAGCTTATACGGGACAATACCATCCTCTGGGGCCAACGTCCTGACTTTC

D: TRBD1
V: TRBV19
J: TRBJ1-5
size: -
CDR3: CASRDREGQPQHF
DNA: TGTGCCAGCCGGGACAGAGAGGGCCAGCCCCAGCATTTT

D: -
V: TRBV5-1
J: TRBJ1-2
size: -
CDR3: CASSSLPGPGNYGYTF
DNA: TGCGCCAGCAGCTCACTCCCGGGCCCAGGGAACTATGGCTACACCTTC

D: TRBD1
V: TRBV5-4
J: TRBJ1-2
size: -
CDR3: CASSSLPGTGVRGYTF
DNA: TGTGCCAGCAGCTCGCTTCCCGGGACAGGGGTTCGGGGCTACACCTTC

D: TRBD2
V: TRBV28
J: TRBJ2-7
size: once
CDR3: CASRNAAGWDYEQHF
DNA: TGTGCCAGCAGGAACGCCGCGGGATGGGACTACGAGCAGCACTTC

D: TRBD1
V: TRBV7-3
J: TRBJ2-2
size: -
CDR3: CASSQADRGPSGELFF
DNA: TGTGCCAGCAGCCAGGCCGACAGGGGACCGTCGGGGGAGCTGTTTTTT

D: -
V: TRBV27
J: TRBJ1-1
size: once
CDR3: CASSWAANTEAFF
DNA: TGTGCCAGCAGTTGGGCAGCGAACACTGAAGCTTTCTTT

D: -
V: TRBV2
J: TRBJ1-6
size: -
CDR3: CASSAPGGDSPLHF
DNA: TGTGCCAGCAGTGCCCCGGGGGGTGATTCACCCCTCCACTTT

D: TRBD2
V: TRBV5-1
J: TRBJ2-1
size: -
CDR3: CASSFLGGLIGGGPSRGEQFF
DNA: TGCGCCAGCAGCTTTTTGGGGGGATTGATCGGGGGAGGGCCCTCCCGTGGTGAGCAGTTCTTC

D: -
V: TRBV6-4
J: TRBJ2-7
size: -
CDR3: CASSANGGGLYEQYF
DNA: TGTGCCAGCAGTGCTAACGGTGGGGGCCTCTACGAGCAGTACTTC

D: TRBD1
V: TRBV11-2
J: TRBJ1-2
size: -
CDR3: CASSLGDRVDYGYTF
DNA: TGTGCCAGCAGCTTAGGGGACAGGGTGGACTATGGCTACACCTTC

D: -
V: TRBV2
J: TRBJ1-2
size: -
CDR3: CASGGAQGLIYGYTF
DNA: TGTGCCAGCGGGGGGGCTCAGGGACTAATTTATGGCTACACCTTC

D: TRBD2
V: TRBV6-5
J: TRBJ2-7
size: -
CDR3: CASGKGLAVAYEQYF
DNA: TGTGCCAGCGGGAAGGGACTAGCGGTAGCCTACGAGCAGTACTTC

D: TRBD2
V: TRBV29-1
J: TRBJ2-2
size: -
CDR3: CSVEDRASGGQNTGELFF
DNA: TGCAGCGTTGAAGATCGGGCTAGCGGGGGCCAGAACACCGGGGAGCTGTTTTTT

D: -
V: TRBV5-8
J: TRBJ2-7
size: once
CDR3: CASSLITWAADRYEQYF
DNA: TGTGCCAGCAGCTTAATCACGTGGGCAGCTGATCGGTACGAGCAGTACTTC

D: -
V: TRBV19
J: TRBJ1-3
size: -
CDR3: CASSKFHASSGNTIYF
DNA: TGTGCCAGTAGTAAATTTCATGCGAGCTCTGGAAACACCATATATTTT

D: -
V: TRBV5-1
J: TRBJ1-4
size: -
CDR3: CASSLEAGGGKLFF
DNA: TGCGCCAGCAGCTTGGAGGCAGGAGGTGGAAAACTGTTTTTT

D: -
V: TRBV5-1
J: TRBJ2-7
size: -
CDR3: CASSPSRGELYEQYF
DNA: TGCGCCAGCAGCCCCAGTAGGGGTGAGCTTTACGAGCAGTACTTC

D: TRBD2
V: TRBV7-9
J: TRBJ2-5
size: -
CDR3: CASSLGLASETQYF
DNA: TGTGCCAGCAGCCTGGGACTAGCCAGCGAGACCCAGTACTTC

D: -
V: TRBV9
J: TRBJ1-1
size: -
CDR3: CASSVGMERQAFF
DNA: TGTGCCAGCAGCGTAGGAATGGAGCGCCAAGCTTTCTTT

D: -
V: TRBV29-1
J: TRBJ2-7
size: -
CDR3: CSVEPADSKAYEQYF
DNA: TGCAGCGTTGAACCAGCCGACAGTAAGGCCTACGAGCAGTACTTC

D: TRBD1
V: TRBV29-1
J: TRBJ1-2
size: -
CDR3: CSVIFPGQAPGYGYTF
DNA: TGCAGCGTCATATTTCCGGGACAGGCCCCGGGCTATGGCTACACCTTC

D: -
V: TRBV9
J: TRBJ1-6
size: -
CDR3: CASSVGYGSPLHF
DNA: TGTGCCAGCAGCGTAGGTTACGGTTCACCCCTCCACTTT